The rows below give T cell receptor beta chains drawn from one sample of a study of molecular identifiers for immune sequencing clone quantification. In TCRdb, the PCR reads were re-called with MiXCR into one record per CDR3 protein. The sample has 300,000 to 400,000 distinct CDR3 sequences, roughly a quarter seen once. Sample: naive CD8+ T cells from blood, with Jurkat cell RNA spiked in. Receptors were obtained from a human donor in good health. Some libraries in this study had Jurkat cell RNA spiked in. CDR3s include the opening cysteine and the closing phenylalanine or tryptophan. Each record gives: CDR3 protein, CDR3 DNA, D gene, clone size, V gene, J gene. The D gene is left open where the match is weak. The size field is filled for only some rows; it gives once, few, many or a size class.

cdr3_aa: CASSPGLAEQESQYF; cdr3_nt: TGTGCCAGCAGCCCAGGACTAGCGGAACAAGAGAGCCAGTACTTC; d_call: TRBD2; clone_size: once; v_call: TRBV7-6; j_call: TRBJ2-5
cdr3_aa: CSVEVAAAYEQYF; cdr3_nt: TGCAGCGTTGAGGTAGCGGCGGCCTACGAGCAGTACTTC; d_call: .; clone_size: many; v_call: TRBV29-1; j_call: TRBJ2-7
cdr3_aa: CASSLKEAQGYEQYF; cdr3_nt: TGTGCCAGCAGCTTGAAAGAGGCGCAGGGCTACGAGCAGTACTTC; d_call: .; clone_size: few; v_call: TRBV5-6; j_call: TRBJ2-7
cdr3_aa: CASSLKGANEQYF; cdr3_nt: TGTGCCAGCAGCTTGAAGGGGGCGAATGAGCAGTACTTC; d_call: TRBD1; clone_size: .; v_call: TRBV5-5; j_call: TRBJ2-7
cdr3_aa: CASSWTGASEQYF; cdr3_nt: TGTGCCAGCAGCTGGACAGGGGCCTCCGAGCAGTACTTC; d_call: TRBD1; clone_size: few; v_call: TRBV6-2/TRBV6-3; j_call: TRBJ2-7
cdr3_aa: CASSENSLAASTDTQYF; cdr3_nt: TGTGCCAGCAGCGAAAACTCATTAGCAGCGAGCACAGATACGCAGTATTTT; d_call: .; clone_size: many; v_call: TRBV9; j_call: TRBJ2-3
cdr3_aa: CASRTTSSTDTQYF; cdr3_nt: TGCGCCAGCAGGACAACGTCTAGCACAGATACGCAGTATTTT; d_call: .; clone_size: few; v_call: TRBV5-1; j_call: TRBJ2-3
cdr3_aa: CASSLPTGTGELFF; cdr3_nt: TGTGCCAGCAGCTTACCGACGGGGACCGGGGAGCTGTTTTTT; d_call: .; clone_size: many; v_call: TRBV7-9; j_call: TRBJ2-2
cdr3_aa: CASRAGVLTEAFF; cdr3_nt: TGTGCCAGCAGAGCAGGGGTTTTGACTGAAGCTTTCTTT; d_call: .; clone_size: many; v_call: TRBV12-3/TRBV12-4; j_call: TRBJ1-1
cdr3_aa: CASSSTELMREQFF; cdr3_nt: TGTGCCAGCAGCTCGACGGAACTTATGCGAGAGCAGTTCTTC; d_call: .; clone_size: many; v_call: TRBV7-9; j_call: TRBJ2-1
cdr3_aa: CASSLNREETQYF; cdr3_nt: TGTGCCAGCAGTCTAAACAGGGAAGAGACCCAGTACTTC; d_call: .; clone_size: few; v_call: TRBV28; j_call: TRBJ2-5
cdr3_aa: CSVSGQGSNTEAFF; cdr3_nt: TGCAGCGTATCGGGACAGGGGAGCAACACTGAAGCTTTCTTT; d_call: TRBD1; clone_size: many; v_call: TRBV29-1; j_call: TRBJ1-1
cdr3_aa: CASKPGGGFFDYTQYF; cdr3_nt: TGTGCCAGCAAACCCGGCGGAGGGTTCTTTGATTATACGCAGTATTTT; d_call: .; clone_size: many; v_call: TRBV27; j_call: TRBJ2-3
cdr3_aa: CASSLSRDRDWTQYF; cdr3_nt: TGTGCCAGCAGCTTGTCCCGGGACAGGGATTGGACCCAGTACTTC; d_call: TRBD1; clone_size: few; v_call: TRBV7-9; j_call: TRBJ2-5
cdr3_aa: CASSQSRDPFYEQYF; cdr3_nt: TGCGCCAGCAGCCAATCGAGGGACCCGTTCTACGAGCAGTACTTC; d_call: .; clone_size: .; v_call: TRBV4-3; j_call: TRBJ2-7
cdr3_aa: CASSQDSRGWNTEAFF; cdr3_nt: TGCGCCAGCAGCCAAGATAGCAGGGGGTGGAACACTGAAGCTTTCTTT; d_call: TRBD1; clone_size: many; v_call: TRBV4-3; j_call: TRBJ1-1
cdr3_aa: CASSSYGGVNEKLFF; cdr3_nt: TGTGCCAGCAGTTCCTACGGCGGGGTAAATGAAAAACTGTTTTTT; d_call: .; clone_size: many; v_call: TRBV6-1; j_call: TRBJ1-4
cdr3_aa: CASSLVGTSYEQYF; cdr3_nt: TGCGCCAGCAGCTTGGTGGGGACCTCCTACGAGCAGTACTTC; d_call: .; clone_size: .; v_call: TRBV5-1; j_call: TRBJ2-7
cdr3_aa: CASSSQLEKSTDTQYF; cdr3_nt: TGTGCCAGCAGCTCTCAACTAGAAAAAAGCACAGATACGCAGTATTTT; d_call: .; clone_size: few; v_call: TRBV7-8; j_call: TRBJ2-3
cdr3_aa: CASSYHGREGGTEAFF; cdr3_nt: TGTGCCAGCAGCTACCACGGACGGGAGGGTGGCACTGAAGCTTTCTTT; d_call: .; clone_size: few; v_call: TRBV9; j_call: TRBJ1-1
cdr3_aa: CASRDAEEQYF; cdr3_nt: TGCGCCAGCAGAGACGCGGAGGAGCAGTACTTC; d_call: .; clone_size: many; v_call: TRBV5-1; j_call: TRBJ2-7
cdr3_aa: CASSWGQPGGNQPQHF; cdr3_nt: TGTGCCAGCAGCTGGGGACAGCCTGGTGGGAATCAGCCCCAGCATTTT; d_call: TRBD1; clone_size: few; v_call: TRBV7-9; j_call: TRBJ1-5
cdr3_aa: CASSLDGERSEKLFF; cdr3_nt: TGTGCCAGCAGCTTAGATGGGGAGAGGAGTGAAAAACTGTTTTTT; d_call: .; clone_size: few; v_call: TRBV11-2; j_call: TRBJ1-4
cdr3_aa: CASSQEAGSSYEQYF; cdr3_nt: TGCGCCAGCAGCCAAGAGGCAGGGAGCTCCTACGAGCAGTACTTC; d_call: .; clone_size: few; v_call: TRBV4-1; j_call: TRBJ2-7
cdr3_aa: CASSPPPAGAQETQYF; cdr3_nt: TGTGCCAGCAGCCCTCCCCCCGCGGGAGCACAAGAGACCCAGTACTTC; d_call: TRBD2; clone_size: .; v_call: TRBV3-1; j_call: TRBJ2-5
cdr3_aa: CASSIGKQGTYAQYF; cdr3_nt: TGTGCCAGTAGTATAGGTAAACAGGGGACCTACGCGCAGTACTTC; d_call: TRBD1; clone_size: .; v_call: TRBV19; j_call: TRBJ2-7
cdr3_aa: CASTPGASSYEQYF; cdr3_nt: TGTGCCAGTACCCCGGGGGCAAGCTCCTACGAGCAGTACTTC; d_call: .; clone_size: .; v_call: TRBV19; j_call: TRBJ2-7
cdr3_aa: CSVEAGGGEQYF; cdr3_nt: TGCAGCGTCGAAGCGGGAGGTGGAGAGCAGTACTTC; d_call: TRBD2; clone_size: many; v_call: TRBV29-1; j_call: TRBJ2-7
cdr3_aa: CASSEGQGGNEQFF; cdr3_nt: TGTGCCAGCAGTGAAGGACAGGGAGGGAATGAGCAGTTCTTC; d_call: .; clone_size: few; v_call: TRBV25-1; j_call: TRBJ2-1
cdr3_aa: CASSATDGYEQYF; cdr3_nt: TGTGCCAGTAGTGCCACCGACGGGTACGAGCAGTACTTC; d_call: .; clone_size: many; v_call: TRBV19; j_call: TRBJ2-7
cdr3_aa: CASSQDQASNTEAFF; cdr3_nt: TGCGCCAGCAGCCAAGATCAGGCTTCGAACACTGAAGCTTTCTTT; d_call: .; clone_size: .; v_call: TRBV4-1; j_call: TRBJ1-1
cdr3_aa: CASSPPRPAHYNSPLHF; cdr3_nt: TGTGCCAGCAGCCCGCCCCGCCCGGCGCATTATAATTCACCCCTCCACTTT; d_call: .; clone_size: .; v_call: TRBV7-2; j_call: TRBJ1-6
cdr3_aa: CASSELRQTGVAKNIQYF; cdr3_nt: TGTGCCAGCAGTGAACTCCGCCAGACAGGCGTAGCCAAAAACATTCAGTACTTC; d_call: .; clone_size: .; v_call: TRBV2; j_call: TRBJ2-4
cdr3_aa: CSVGANTGELSF; cdr3_nt: TGCAGCGTTGGGGCTAACACCGGGGAGCTGTCTTTT; d_call: .; clone_size: .; v_call: TRBV29-1; j_call: TRBJ2-2
cdr3_aa: CASQQGASVNF; cdr3_nt: TGTGCCAGTCAACAGGGGGCATCTGTTAACTTC; d_call: TRBD1; clone_size: few; v_call: TRBV19; j_call: TRBJ2-7
cdr3_aa: CASRPPGQTQYF; cdr3_nt: TGTGCCAGCAGGCCGCCAGGTCAGACGCAGTATTTT; d_call: .; clone_size: many; v_call: TRBV5-4; j_call: TRBJ2-3
cdr3_aa: CASSQPGPVAKNIQYF; cdr3_nt: TGTGCCAGCAGCCAACCGGGACCGGTAGCCAAAAACATTCAGTACTTC; d_call: .; clone_size: many; v_call: TRBV7-8; j_call: TRBJ2-4
cdr3_aa: CASSRGTRASSLNQPQHF; cdr3_nt: TGTGCCAGTAGTAGAGGGACGCGAGCGAGTTCCCTCAATCAGCCCCAGCATTTT; d_call: .; clone_size: many; v_call: TRBV19; j_call: TRBJ1-5
cdr3_aa: CASSPTGGRDTGDLFF; cdr3_nt: TGTGCCAGCAGCCCCACAGGGGGCAGGGACACCGGGGACCTGTTTTTT; d_call: TRBD1; clone_size: .; v_call: TRBV12-3/TRBV12-4; j_call: TRBJ2-2
cdr3_aa: CASKDGPGPSYEQYF; cdr3_nt: TGTGCCAGTAAAGATGGGCCCGGGCCATCCTACGAGCAGTACTTC; d_call: .; clone_size: .; v_call: TRBV19; j_call: TRBJ2-7
cdr3_aa: CASSLVGGVNEQFF; cdr3_nt: TGTGCCAGCAGTTTAGTCGGCGGGGTAAATGAGCAGTTCTTC; d_call: .; clone_size: .; v_call: TRBV27; j_call: TRBJ2-1
cdr3_aa: CASSLTGWKIDTQYF; cdr3_nt: TGTGCCAGCTCACTAACTGGATGGAAAATAGATACGCAGTATTTT; d_call: .; clone_size: few; v_call: TRBV18; j_call: TRBJ2-3
cdr3_aa: CASSQVDSVAKPQYF; cdr3_nt: TGCGCCAGCAGCCAAGTGGACTCCGTAGCGAAGCCGCAGTATTTT; d_call: .; clone_size: many; v_call: TRBV4-1; j_call: TRBJ2-3
cdr3_aa: CSAPSLALAGGPTTDTQYF; cdr3_nt: TGCAGTGCCCCCAGTTTGGCACTAGCGGGGGGCCCGACCACAGATACGCAGTATTTT; d_call: TRBD2; clone_size: many; v_call: TRBV20-1; j_call: TRBJ2-3
cdr3_aa: CASRGTSDRGDYGYTF; cdr3_nt: TGTGCCAGCAGGGGCACTTCGGACAGGGGGGACTATGGCTACACCTTC; d_call: TRBD1; clone_size: many; v_call: TRBV12-3/TRBV12-4; j_call: TRBJ1-2
cdr3_aa: CASSLGTSGSYEQYF; cdr3_nt: TGTGCCAGCAGCTTAGGTACTAGCGGATCCTACGAGCAGTACTTC; d_call: TRBD2; clone_size: .; v_call: TRBV7-9; j_call: TRBJ2-7
cdr3_aa: CASSQEGLAGGPNDEQYF; cdr3_nt: TGTGCCAGCAGCCAAGAGGGACTAGCGGGGGGCCCCAACGACGAGCAGTACTTC; d_call: TRBD2; clone_size: few; v_call: TRBV14; j_call: TRBJ2-7
cdr3_aa: CASSLAGRAWEQYF; cdr3_nt: TGTGCCAGCAGCTTAGCGGGCAGGGCCTGGGAGCAGTACTTC; d_call: .; clone_size: few; v_call: TRBV7-9; j_call: TRBJ2-7
cdr3_aa: CASSDSSKETQYF; cdr3_nt: TGTGCCAGCTCCGATTCCAGTAAAGAGACCCAGTACTTC; d_call: .; clone_size: few; v_call: TRBV12-3/TRBV12-4; j_call: TRBJ2-5
cdr3_aa: CSARVLAGTSDYEQYF; cdr3_nt: TGCAGTGCTAGAGTTCTCGCCGGGACTAGCGACTACGAGCAGTACTTC; d_call: TRBD2; clone_size: few; v_call: TRBV20-1; j_call: TRBJ2-7
cdr3_aa: CSVERRFGYTF; cdr3_nt: TGCAGCGTTGAAAGAAGGTTTGGCTACACCTTC; d_call: .; clone_size: many; v_call: TRBV29-1; j_call: TRBJ1-2